This entry describes one T cell receptor (beta chain). Its cognate antigen has yet to be identified. No much larger clonotype is one base removed from it; base qualities were not supplied. Library preparation used the immunoSEQ multiplex PCR assay. For the multiplex PCR, a mixture combining 60 forward primers for TCR Vbeta segments and 13 reverse primers for TCR Jbeta segments was used. Amplification of the CDR3 region of rearranged TCR beta genes was performed with a multiplex PCR assay on genomic DNA. The amplified TCR beta libraries were sequenced on the Illumina HiSeq System as 87-base-pair reads. For the original study's pipeline: In a later analysis, approximately 74 million unique TCR beta chains were counted across the roughly 670 repertoires, and around 10 million of these chains were shared by at least two donors. A nearest-neighbor algorithm error-corrected the raw reads and collapsed the reads into unique sequences, merging closely related sequences to remove PCR and sequencing errors. To assign V, D and J gene segments, CDR3 sequences were aligned to IMGT reference sequences. For a sequence to be retained, at least a six-nucleotide match to both a V gene segment and a J gene segment was required. A rearrangement was called productive if the CDR3 had no stop codons and remained in frame with V and J, and every other rearrangement was called non-productive. Following IMGT convention, CDR3 was defined as the stretch from the second conserved V-encoded cysteine to the conserved J-encoded phenylalanine. In an earlier analysis of some 550 of the donors, sequences lacking an unambiguous match to a single V gene segment were excluded. An earlier analysis of 587 of the donors called V segments functional above 56.7% productive rearrangements and segregating when the between-donor standard deviation exceeded 5%. A statistical classification framework was built to diagnose cytomegalovirus status from the catalog of TCR beta chain sequences. A later analysis assigned V and J genes by comparing TCR nucleotide sequences with IMGT/GENE-DB human TR gene sequences. In a later analysis, CDR3 sequences and most-parsimonious VDJ recombination scenarios were assigned using the TCRdist pipeline. In a later analysis, each TCR beta chain was defined by its CDR3 amino acid sequence together with its V-gene family, and reads lacking a unique V-gene family were excluded. To address suspected cross-contamination and a sequencing artifact, a later analysis removed some 620 highly shared, low-generation-probability nucleotide sequences. In a later analysis, a clonal expansion index for each public chain was calculated from normalized within-repertoire ranks of inferred template counts. Generation probabilities in a later analysis came from a VDJ recombination model fitted to out-of-frame rearrangements, and those results were checked against IGoR. Hypergeometric tests were used in a later analysis to score TCR-TCR, TCR-HLA and TCR-CMV co-occurrence, with a repertoire-size bias correction applied to the TCR pairs. In a later analysis, false discovery rates were estimated by permuting HLA or CMV assignments 20 times. In a later analysis, co-occurring TCRs were grouped using DBSCAN, with TCRdist sequence similarity added in when clustering inside HLA-allele-positive subsets. Repertoires with fewer than 30,000 or more than 120,000 public chains were left out of co-occurrence clustering, as were five repertoires with anomalous nucleotide sharing. TCRdb provides this immuneACCESS table in a form limited to in-frame rearrangements. Some clones are lacking; in checked studies, under half of them reflect an unresolved V gene, and why the rest are absent is not known. The V and J calls and the clone size are those of that table, but D and trimming were determined from the DNA. The sample table records about 150,000 clones; just over 75% of these occur just once. Approximately 1.5% of the sample rests with the top ten.

Including the terminal cysteine and phenylalanine, the CDR3 comprises 16 residues. CDR3 DNA only is kept here, 48 bases in frame from base 1. In the germline V gene, CDR1 corresponds to ENHRY and CDR2 to SYGVKD. Trimming takes 10 bases off V and 5 bases off J; junction bases not matched to a gene: 15. This entry belongs to a study of cytomegalovirus exposure and HLA in healthy donors (dated by TCRdb to 2017 to 2019). Background for the entire study: An earlier analysis of approximately 550 of the donors reported approximately 270 Gb of sequence data and some 100 million unique TCR beta sequences from about 179 million T cells. Typing coverage differed by locus: A, B, C, DRB1 and DQB1 were typed in about 620-640 donors, DQA1 in approximately 520, DPA1 in around 580, and DPB1 in 450 to 480. To predict cytomegalovirus infection status, the study brought together high-throughput TCR immunosequencing, statistical association of individual TCRs with disease status, and machine learning. Among about 360 genotyped donors of the cohort, an average of 235,054 unique TCR beta nucleotide sequences were sequenced per donor, roughly 18% of them non-productive. An early release covering 550 to 650 HLA-typed donors comprised approximately 290 gigabases of sequencing data and tens of millions of unique TCR sequences. A handful of DR-DQ haplotypes were handled as single units for association and clustering because linkage in the cohort was strong. In the later analysis, no new phenotypic data were used to find candidate immune exposures; instead, reliance was placed on TCR beta sequences and their occurrence across donors. The study aimed to test whether cataloging public T cell receptors could reveal signatures of past pathogen exposure. Donor age, sex, ethnicity and CMV serostatus were compiled alongside the repertoire data. HLA typing included class I and class II loci at four-digit resolution. The T cell repertoires of 666 subjects were profiled by immunosequencing and related to cytomegalovirus serostatus. Of the approximately 400 genotyped donors, about 80% fell in the genetic ancestry cluster associated with self-reported Caucasian donors. To decide whether each TCR beta V gene segment behaved as functional or pseudogenic, an earlier analysis of some 600 of the donors relied on high-throughput TCR beta sequencing. Genome-wide SNP genotypes for about 65% of the roughly 670 donors were used in a later genetic analysis, which treated that subset as a discovery cohort. A later analysis re-analyzed previously published TCR beta repertoires from 550 to 700 donors and added high-resolution HLA genotyping to study TCR occurrence patterns. All discovery cohort repertoires had been generated using a single sequencing platform. Besides the first cohort of under 700 subjects, a separate validation cohort made up of 95 to 150 different subjects was used. Study-wide findings and limitations: In the study, some 160 TCR beta chains were listed as associated with cytomegalovirus. HLA typing was unavailable for some donors at each locus, so association tests used only the typed subset. According to a later analysis, TCR association rates differed among HLA loci, with DRB1 alleles showing the most associated TCRs and HLA-C alleles showing the fewest. The cohort was sequenced for TCR beta chains only, and without alpha or paired-chain data the features that could be detected were limited. A later analysis found that most CMV-associated TCR beta chains appeared HLA-restricted, with HLA associations seemingly driven largely by CMV exposure. The classifier was reported to diagnose cytomegalovirus status with high specificity and sensitivity in both the original cohort and the validation cohort. A later analysis associated 16,951 TCR beta sequences with specific HLA alleles at a false discovery rate of 0.05. A few of the identified cytomegalovirus-associated TCR beta chains were confirmed in vitro to be specific for cytomegalovirus antigens. Several of the top co-occurrence clusters appeared to be linked to parvovirus B19, influenza, CMV and Epstein-Barr virus, according to a later analysis. Correlated functional status among segregating V segments might be attributable to linkage disequilibrium, but an unknown experimental factor could not be ruled out. In an earlier analysis of under 600 of the donors, most TCR beta V segments were observed in productive rearrangements about 90% or about 30% of the time, broadly matching IMGT annotations. The authors suggested that the approach could potentially be extended to other disease states and immunological phenotypes. The only immune exposure information available for the cohort was CMV serostatus. A further reported finding was that TCR beta sequences accurately predicted the HLA-A and HLA-B alleles for most subjects in the first cohort. A cluster of highly shared sequence variants was judged likely to be a technical artifact of the sequencing pipeline. The 87-base-pair reads could not distinguish some IMGT-functional V segments, including TRBV6-2 and TRBV6-3, so those segments were excluded. Because counts were too low, about 18 rarely observed V segments, including chromosome 9 orphons, were excluded from the earlier analysis of fewer than 650 of the donors. While some public TCRs were present in many individuals, most TCR sequences turned up only very rarely across donors. When HLA alleles, especially DR and DQ, strongly co-occurred, attributing TCR associations to individual alleles was difficult. Compared with equally common non-associated chains, HLA-associated TCR beta chains in a later analysis were more clonally expanded and had lower generation probabilities. A later genetic analysis reported fewer N-insertions in productive TCRs among donors in an Asian-associated ancestry cluster than the roughly 700-donor mean. Sequencing depth was assumed to be roughly uniform across donors in the presence/absence analyses, though that assumption may not hold. An association between a missense DCLRE1C variant and V-gene and J-gene trimming of TCR beta chains was found in a later genetic analysis and replicated in an independent cohort.

The cohort was made up of approximately 670 healthy bone marrow donors. At the time of sampling, every cohort member was nominally healthy, though immune exposures that went unrecorded were likely present. The donor was CMV seropositive and belonged to the group of a few hundred seropositive cohort members. A peripheral blood sample was provided by each donor, and peripheral blood mononuclear cells were used for TCR beta sequencing. Genomic DNA extraction from the blood cell samples was performed with the Qiagen DNeasy Blood Extraction Kit. Specimen: PBMCs. The rearrangement joined TRBV10-3 to TRBJ2-1; TRBD2 matches 9 bases in the middle. The TCR originated in a woman in her 30s in good health and CMV-seropositive. The CDR3 protein sequence reads: CATALGPSGVDNEQFF. The nucleotide sequence is given as TGTGCCACCGCACTAGGTCCTAGCGGGGTCGACAATGAGCAGTTCTTC.